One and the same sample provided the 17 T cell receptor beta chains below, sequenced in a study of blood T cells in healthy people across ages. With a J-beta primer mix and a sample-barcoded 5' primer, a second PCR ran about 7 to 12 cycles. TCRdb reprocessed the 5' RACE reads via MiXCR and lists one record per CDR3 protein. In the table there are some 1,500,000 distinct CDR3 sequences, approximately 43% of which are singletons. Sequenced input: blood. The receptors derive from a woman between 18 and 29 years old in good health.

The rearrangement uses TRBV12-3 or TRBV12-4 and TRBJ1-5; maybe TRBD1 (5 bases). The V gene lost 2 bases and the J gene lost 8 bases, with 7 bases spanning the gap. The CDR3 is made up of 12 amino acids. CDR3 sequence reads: CASSLMGEPQHF. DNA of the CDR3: TGTGCCAGCAGTTTAATGGGGGAGCCCCAGCATTTT.

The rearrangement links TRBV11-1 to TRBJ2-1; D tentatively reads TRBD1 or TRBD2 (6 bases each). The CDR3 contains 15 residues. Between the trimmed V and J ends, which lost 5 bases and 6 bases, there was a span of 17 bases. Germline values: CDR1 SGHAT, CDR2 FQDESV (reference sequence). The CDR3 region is CASSRRGRLVNEQFF. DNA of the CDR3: TGTGCCAGCAGCCGGAGGGGGAGGTTGGTCAATGAGCAGTTCTTC.

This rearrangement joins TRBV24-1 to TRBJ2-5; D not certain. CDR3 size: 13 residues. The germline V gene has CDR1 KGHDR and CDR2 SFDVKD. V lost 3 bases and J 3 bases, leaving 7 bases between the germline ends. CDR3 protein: CATSDPPEETQYF. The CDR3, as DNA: TGTGCCACCAGTGATCCACCGGAAGAGACCCAGTACTTC.

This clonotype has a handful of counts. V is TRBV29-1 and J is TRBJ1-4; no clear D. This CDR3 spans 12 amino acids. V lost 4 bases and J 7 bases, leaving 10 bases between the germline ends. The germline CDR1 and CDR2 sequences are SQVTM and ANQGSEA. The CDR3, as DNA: TGCAGCGTTGTTGGAGGCGGTGAAAAACTGTTTTTT. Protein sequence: CSVVGGGEKLFF.

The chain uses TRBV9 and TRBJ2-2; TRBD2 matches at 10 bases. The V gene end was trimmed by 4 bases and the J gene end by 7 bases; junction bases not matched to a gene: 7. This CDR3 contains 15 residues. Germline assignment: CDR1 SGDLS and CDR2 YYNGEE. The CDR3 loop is CASSFRTSGDGELFF. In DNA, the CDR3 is TGTGCCAGCAGCTTCCGGACTAGCGGAGACGGGGAGCTGTTTTTT. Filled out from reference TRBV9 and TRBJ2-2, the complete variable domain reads DSGVTQTPKHLITATGQRVTLRCSPRSGDLSVYWYQQSLDQGLQFLIQYYNGEERAKGNILERFSAQQFPDLHSELNLSSLELGDSALYFCASSFRTSGDGELFFGEGSRLTVL.

As DNA, the CDR3 is TGCGCCAGCAGCCTAAACTCTCCGGGGGGATGGAGTGGCTACACCTTC. Translation: CASSLNSPGGWSGYTF. The gene calls are TRBV5-1 and TRBJ1-2, with a possible D match to TRBD1 (5 bases). Trimming stripped 4 bases from V and 7 bases from J, with 23 bases between. Germline CDR1 SGHRS, CDR2 YFSETQ. This CDR3 is 16 amino acids long.

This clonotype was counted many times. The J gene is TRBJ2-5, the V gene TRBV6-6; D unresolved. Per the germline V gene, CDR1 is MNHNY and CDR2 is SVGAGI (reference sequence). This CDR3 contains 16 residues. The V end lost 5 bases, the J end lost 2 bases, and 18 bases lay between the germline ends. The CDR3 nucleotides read TGTGCCAGCAGTCCCACAGCTGGCAATTGGCAAGAGACCCAGTACTTC. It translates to CASSPTAGNWQETQYF.

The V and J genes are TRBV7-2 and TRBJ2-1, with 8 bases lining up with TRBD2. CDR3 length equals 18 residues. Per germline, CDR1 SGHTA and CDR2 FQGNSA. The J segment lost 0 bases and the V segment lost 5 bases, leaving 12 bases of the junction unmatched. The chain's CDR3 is CASSPELAGASSYNEQFF. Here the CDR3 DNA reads TGTGCCAGCAGCCCGGAGCTAGCGGGTGCCAGCTCCTACAATGAGCAGTTCTTC.

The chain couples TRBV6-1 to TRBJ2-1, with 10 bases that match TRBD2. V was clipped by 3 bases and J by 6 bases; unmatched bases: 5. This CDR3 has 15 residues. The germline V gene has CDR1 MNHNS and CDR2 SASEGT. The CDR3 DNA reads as TGTGCCAGCAGTGATGGGCTAGCGGGAGTCAATGAGCAGTTCTTC. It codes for CASSDGLAGVNEQFF.

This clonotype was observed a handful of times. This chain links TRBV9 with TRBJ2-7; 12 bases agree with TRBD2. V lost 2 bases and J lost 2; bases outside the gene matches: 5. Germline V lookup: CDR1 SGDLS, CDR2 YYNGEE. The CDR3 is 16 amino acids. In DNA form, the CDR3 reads TGTGCCAGCAGCGTTGGACTAGCGGGGCGCACCTACGAGCAGTACTTC. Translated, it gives CASSVGLAGRTYEQYF.

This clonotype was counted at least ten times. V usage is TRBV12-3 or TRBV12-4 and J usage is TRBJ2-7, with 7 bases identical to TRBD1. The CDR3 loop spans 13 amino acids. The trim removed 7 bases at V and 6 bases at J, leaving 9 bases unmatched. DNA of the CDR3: TGTGCCAGCACCAGACAGGGTGAGGTCGAGCAGTACTTC. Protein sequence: CASTRQGEVEQYF.

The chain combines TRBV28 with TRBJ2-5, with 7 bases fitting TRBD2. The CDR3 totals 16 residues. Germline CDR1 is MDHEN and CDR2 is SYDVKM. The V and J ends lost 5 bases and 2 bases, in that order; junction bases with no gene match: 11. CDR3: CASSRMGGRLQETQYF. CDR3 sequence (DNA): TGTGCCAGCAGTCGCATGGGAGGGAGGCTTCAAGAGACCCAGTACTTC.

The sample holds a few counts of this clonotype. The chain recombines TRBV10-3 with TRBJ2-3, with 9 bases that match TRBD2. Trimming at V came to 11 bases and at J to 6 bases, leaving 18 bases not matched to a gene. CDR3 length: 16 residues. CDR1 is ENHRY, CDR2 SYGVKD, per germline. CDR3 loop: CAVQHPWRGGLDTQYF. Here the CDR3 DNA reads TGTGCCGTTCAACACCCTTGGCGGGGGGGCCTGGATACGCAGTATTTT.

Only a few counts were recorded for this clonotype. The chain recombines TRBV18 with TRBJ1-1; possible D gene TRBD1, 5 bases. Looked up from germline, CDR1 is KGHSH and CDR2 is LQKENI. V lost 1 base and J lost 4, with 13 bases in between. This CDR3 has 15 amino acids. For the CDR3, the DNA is TGTGCCAGCTCACCACGTACGGGGGGAGGCACTGAAGCTTTCTTT. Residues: CASSPRTGGGTEAFF.

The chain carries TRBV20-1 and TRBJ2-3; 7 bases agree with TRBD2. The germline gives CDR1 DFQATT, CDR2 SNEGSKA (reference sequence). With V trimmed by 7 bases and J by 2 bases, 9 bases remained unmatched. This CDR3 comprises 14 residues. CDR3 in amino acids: CSGLSRLATDTQYF. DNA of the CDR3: TGCAGTGGGCTTTCCCGACTAGCCACAGATACGCAGTATTTT.

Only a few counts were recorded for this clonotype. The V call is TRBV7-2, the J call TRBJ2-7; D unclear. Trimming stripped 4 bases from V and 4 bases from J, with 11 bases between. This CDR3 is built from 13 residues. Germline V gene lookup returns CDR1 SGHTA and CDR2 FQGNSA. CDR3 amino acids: CASSSPWKYEQYF. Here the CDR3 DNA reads TGTGCCAGCAGCTCTCCCTGGAAGTACGAGCAGTACTTC.

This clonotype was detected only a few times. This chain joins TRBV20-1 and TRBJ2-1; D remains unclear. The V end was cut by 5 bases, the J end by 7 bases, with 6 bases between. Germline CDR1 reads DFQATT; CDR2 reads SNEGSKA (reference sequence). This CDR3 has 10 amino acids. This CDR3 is CSARWNEQFF. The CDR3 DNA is TGCAGTGCTCGTTGGAATGAGCAGTTCTTC.